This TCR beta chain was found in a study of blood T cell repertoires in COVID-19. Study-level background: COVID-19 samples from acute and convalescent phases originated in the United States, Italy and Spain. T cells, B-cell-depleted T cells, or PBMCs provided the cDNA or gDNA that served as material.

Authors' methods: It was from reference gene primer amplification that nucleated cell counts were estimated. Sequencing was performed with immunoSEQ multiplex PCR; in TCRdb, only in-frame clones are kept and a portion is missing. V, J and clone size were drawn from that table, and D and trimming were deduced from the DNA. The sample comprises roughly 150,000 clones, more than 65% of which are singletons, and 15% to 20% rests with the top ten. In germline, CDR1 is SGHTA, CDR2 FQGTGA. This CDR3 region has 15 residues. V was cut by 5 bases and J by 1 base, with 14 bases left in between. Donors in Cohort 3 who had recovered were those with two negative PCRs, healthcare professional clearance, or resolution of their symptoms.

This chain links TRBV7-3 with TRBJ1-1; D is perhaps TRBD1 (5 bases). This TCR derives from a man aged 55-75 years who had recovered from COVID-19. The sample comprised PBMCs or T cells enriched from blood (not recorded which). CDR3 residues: CASSPALGENTEAFF. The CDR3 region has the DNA TGTGCCAGCAGCCCAGCGCTAGGGGAGAACACTGAAGCTTTCTTT.